The clone carrying this TCR beta chain was counted only a few times. What it binds is not known. Out of approximately 10 ml of fresh peripheral blood came the PBMCs. These data originate in a study of T cells in Graves' hyperthyroidism and ophthalmopathy. Looking at the study overall: Peripheral blood was collected at initial diagnosis, before any treatment. Findings and caveats of the study: By a 13 V-J model, ophthalmopathy was set apart from stable hyperthyroidism. Blood shared most expanded thyroid clonotypes above 0.001.

The TCR beta CDR3 regions underwent amplification using RNA transcripts as the source. RT-PCR in the first round (using the HTBI primer set) targeted the TCR CDR3. TCRdb itself ran the multiplex PCR reads through MiXCR, one entry per CDR3 protein. Among 330,000 or so distinct CDR3 sequences listed, approximately 19% were seen once. V shed 2 bases and J shed 7 bases, with 9 bases lying between them. The CDR3 runs 13 residues. Sequenced: blood. This receptor was obtained from a man between 50 and 59 years old with Graves' ophthalmopathy. This chain links TRBV12-3 or TRBV12-4 with TRBJ2-1, with D possibly being TRBD2 (5 bases). The CDR3 is CASSLMRGNEQFF. The CDR3 DNA reads as TGTGCCAGCAGTTTAATGAGAGGGAATGAGCAGTTCTTC.